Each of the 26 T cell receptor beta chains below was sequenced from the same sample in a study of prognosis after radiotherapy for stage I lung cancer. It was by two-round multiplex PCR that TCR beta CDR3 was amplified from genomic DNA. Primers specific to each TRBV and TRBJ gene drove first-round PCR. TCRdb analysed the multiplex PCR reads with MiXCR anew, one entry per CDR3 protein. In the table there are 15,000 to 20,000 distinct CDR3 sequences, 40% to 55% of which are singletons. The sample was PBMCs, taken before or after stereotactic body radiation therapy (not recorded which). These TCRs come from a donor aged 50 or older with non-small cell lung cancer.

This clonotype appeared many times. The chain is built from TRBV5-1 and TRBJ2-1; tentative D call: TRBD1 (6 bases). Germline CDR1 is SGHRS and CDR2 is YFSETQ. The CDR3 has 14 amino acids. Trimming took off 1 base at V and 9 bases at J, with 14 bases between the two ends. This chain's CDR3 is CASSLLDSRSEQFF. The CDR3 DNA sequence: TGCGCCAGCAGCTTGTTGGACAGCCGGAGTGAGCAGTTCTTC.

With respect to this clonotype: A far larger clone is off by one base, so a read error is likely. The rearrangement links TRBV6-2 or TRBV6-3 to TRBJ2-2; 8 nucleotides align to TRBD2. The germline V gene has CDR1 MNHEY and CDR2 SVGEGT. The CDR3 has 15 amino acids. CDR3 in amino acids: CASRLSGRGTGDLFF. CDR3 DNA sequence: TGTGCCAGCAGATTGAGCGGGAGAGGTACCGGGGATCTGTTTTTT.

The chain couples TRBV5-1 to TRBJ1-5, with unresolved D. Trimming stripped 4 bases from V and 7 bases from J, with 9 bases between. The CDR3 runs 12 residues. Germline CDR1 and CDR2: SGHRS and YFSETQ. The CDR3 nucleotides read TGCGCCAGCAGCCCCCCGGGGCAGCCCCAGCATTTT. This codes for CASSPPGQPQHF.

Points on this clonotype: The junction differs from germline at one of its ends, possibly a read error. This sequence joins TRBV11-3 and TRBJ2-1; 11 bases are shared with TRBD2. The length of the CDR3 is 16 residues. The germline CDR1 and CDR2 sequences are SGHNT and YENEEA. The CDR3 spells CASIPLLAGEYNEHFF. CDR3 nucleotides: TGTGCCAGCATCCCCCTACTAGCGGGAGAGTACAATGAGCATTTCTTC.

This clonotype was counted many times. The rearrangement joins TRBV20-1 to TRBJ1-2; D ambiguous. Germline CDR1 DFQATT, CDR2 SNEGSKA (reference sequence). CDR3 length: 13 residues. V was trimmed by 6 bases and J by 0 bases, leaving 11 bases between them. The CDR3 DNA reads TGCAGTGCAACAAACAGCGCTAACTATGGCTACACCTTC. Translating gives CSATNSANYGYTF.

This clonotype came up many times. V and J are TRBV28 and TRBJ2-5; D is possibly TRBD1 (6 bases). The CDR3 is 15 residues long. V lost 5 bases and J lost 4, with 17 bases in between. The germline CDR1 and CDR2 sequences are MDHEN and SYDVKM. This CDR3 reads CASSRAQGIRETQYF. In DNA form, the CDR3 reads TGTGCCAGCAGTCGAGCTCAGGGGATTCGAGAGACCCAGTACTTC. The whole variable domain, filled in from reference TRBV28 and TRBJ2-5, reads DVKVTQSSRYLVKRTGEKVFLECVQDMDHENMFWYRQDPGLGLRLIYFSYDVKMKEKGDIPEGYSVSREKKERFSLILESASTNQTSMYLCASSRAQGIRETQYFGPGTRLLVL.

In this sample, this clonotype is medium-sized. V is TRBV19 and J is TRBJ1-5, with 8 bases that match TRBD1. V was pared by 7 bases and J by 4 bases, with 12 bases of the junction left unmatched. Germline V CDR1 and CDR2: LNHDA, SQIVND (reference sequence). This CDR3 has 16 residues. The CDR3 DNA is TGTGCCAGTACCCCAGAGCGACAGGGGAGAAATCAGCCCCAGCATTTT. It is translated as CASTPERQGRNQPQHF.

CDR3 coding DNA: TGTGCCAGCAGCCAACTGACTAGCGTGAGCCAGACCTACAATGAGCAGTTCTTC. It encodes CASSQLTSVSQTYNEQFF. J is TRBJ2-1 and V is TRBV6-1; 8 positions agree with TRBD2. V shed 6 bases and J 2 bases; nucleotides not matched to a gene: 15. The V gene's germline CDR1 is MNHNS and CDR2 SASEGT. The CDR3 totals 18 residues.

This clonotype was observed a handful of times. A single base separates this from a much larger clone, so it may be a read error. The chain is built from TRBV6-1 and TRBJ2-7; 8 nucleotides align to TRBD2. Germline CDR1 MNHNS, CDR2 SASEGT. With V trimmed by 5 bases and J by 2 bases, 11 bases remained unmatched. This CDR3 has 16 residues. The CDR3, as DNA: TGTGCCAGCAGTACGGGACTAGTGGGAGGAACCTACGAGCAGTACTTC. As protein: CASSTGLVGGTYEQYF.

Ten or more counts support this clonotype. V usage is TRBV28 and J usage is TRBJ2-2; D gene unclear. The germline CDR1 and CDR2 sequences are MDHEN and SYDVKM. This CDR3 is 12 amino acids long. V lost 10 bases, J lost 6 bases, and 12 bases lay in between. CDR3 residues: CATHRRPGELFF. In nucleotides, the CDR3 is TGTGCCACCCATCGGCGGCCCGGGGAGCTGTTTTTT.

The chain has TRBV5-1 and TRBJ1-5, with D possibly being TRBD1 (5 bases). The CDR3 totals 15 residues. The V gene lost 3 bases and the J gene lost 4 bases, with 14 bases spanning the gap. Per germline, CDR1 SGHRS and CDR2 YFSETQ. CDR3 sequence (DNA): TGCGCCAGCAGCTCCGCGCCGGGGCAAAATCAGCCCCAGCATTTT. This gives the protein CASSSAPGQNQPQHF.

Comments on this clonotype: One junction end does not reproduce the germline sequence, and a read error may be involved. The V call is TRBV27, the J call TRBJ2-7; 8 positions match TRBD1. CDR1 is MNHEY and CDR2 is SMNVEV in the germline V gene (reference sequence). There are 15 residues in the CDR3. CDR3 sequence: CASSLGTGISYEQHF. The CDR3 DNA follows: TGTGCCAGTAGTCTCGGGACAGGTATCTCCTACGAGCAGCACTTC.

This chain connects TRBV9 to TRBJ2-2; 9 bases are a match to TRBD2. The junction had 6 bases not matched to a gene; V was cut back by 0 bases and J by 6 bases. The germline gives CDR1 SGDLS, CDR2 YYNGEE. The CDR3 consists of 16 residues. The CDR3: CASSVASGGLAGELFF. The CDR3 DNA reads TGTGCCAGCAGCGTAGCGAGCGGGGGGCTGGCCGGGGAGCTGTTTTTT. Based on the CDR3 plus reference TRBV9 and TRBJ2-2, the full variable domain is DSGVTQTPKHLITATGQRVTLRCSPRSGDLSVYWYQQSLDQGLQFLIQYYNGEERAKGNILERFSAQQFPDLHSELNLSSLELGDSALYFCASSVASGGLAGELFFGEGSRLTVL.

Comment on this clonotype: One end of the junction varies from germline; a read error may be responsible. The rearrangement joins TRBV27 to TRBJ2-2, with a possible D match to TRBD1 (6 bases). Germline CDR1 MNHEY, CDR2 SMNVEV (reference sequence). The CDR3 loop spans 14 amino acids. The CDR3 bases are TGTGCCAGCAGTGACTTGGGGGACACCAGGGATCTGTTTTTT. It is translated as CASSDLGDTRDLFF.

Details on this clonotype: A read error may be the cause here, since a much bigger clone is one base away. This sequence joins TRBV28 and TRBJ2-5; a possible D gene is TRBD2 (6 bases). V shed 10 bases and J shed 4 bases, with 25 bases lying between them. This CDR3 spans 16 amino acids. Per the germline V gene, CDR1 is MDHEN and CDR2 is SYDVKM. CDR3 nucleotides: TGTGCCAAGAGCCCTATGTTAACGGGAGTCGCAGAGACCCAGTACTTC. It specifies CAKSPMLTGVAETQYF.

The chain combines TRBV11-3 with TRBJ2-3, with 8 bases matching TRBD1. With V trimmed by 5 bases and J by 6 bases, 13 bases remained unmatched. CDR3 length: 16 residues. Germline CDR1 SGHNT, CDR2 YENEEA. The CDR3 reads CASSLGGRGLSDTQYF. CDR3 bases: TGTGCCAGCAGCCTGGGGGGCAGGGGGCTTTCTGATACGCAGTATTTT.

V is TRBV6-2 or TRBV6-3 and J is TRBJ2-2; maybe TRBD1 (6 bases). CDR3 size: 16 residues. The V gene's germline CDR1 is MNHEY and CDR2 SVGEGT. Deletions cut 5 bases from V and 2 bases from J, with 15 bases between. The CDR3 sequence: CASSGLGQANTGELFF. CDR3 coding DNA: TGTGCCAGCAGTGGCCTGGGACAAGCAAACACCGGGGAGCTGTTTTTT.

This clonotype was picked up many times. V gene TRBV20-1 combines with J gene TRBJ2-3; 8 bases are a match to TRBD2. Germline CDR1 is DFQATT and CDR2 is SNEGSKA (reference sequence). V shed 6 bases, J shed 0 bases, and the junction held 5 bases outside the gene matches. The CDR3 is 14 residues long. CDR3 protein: CSASVAGSTDTQYF. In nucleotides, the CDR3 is TGCAGTGCGTCCGTAGCGGGAAGCACAGATACGCAGTATTTT.

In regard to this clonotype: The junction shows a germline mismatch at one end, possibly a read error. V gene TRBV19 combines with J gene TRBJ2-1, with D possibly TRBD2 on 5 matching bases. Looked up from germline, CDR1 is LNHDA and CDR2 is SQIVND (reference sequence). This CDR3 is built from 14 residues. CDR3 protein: CASTGFGSYNDQFF. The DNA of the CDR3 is TGTGCCAGTACGGGATTCGGTTCCTACAATGATCAGTTCTTC.

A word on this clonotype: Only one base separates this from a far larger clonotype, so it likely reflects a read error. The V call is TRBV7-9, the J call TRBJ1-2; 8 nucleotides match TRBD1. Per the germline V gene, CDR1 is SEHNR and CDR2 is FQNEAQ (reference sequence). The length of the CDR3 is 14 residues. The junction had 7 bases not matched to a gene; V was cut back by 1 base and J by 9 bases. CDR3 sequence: CASSLGRQGPCYTF. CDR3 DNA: TGTGCCAGCAGCTTAGGGCGACAGGGGCCTTGCTACACCTTC.

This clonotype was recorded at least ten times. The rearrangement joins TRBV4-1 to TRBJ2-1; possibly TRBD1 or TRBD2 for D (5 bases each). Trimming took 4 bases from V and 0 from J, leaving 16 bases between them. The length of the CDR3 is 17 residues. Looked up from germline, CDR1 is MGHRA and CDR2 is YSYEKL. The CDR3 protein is CASSRTGAGGSYNEQFF. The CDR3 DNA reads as TGCGCCAGCAGCCGGACCGGGGCCGGAGGCTCCTACAATGAGCAGTTCTTC.

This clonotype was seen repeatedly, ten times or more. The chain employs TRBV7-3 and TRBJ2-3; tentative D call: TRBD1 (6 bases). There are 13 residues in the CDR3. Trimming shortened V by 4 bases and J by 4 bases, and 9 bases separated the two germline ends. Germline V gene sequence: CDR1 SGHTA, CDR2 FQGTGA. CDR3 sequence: CASSSYRADTQYF. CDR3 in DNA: TGTGCCAGCAGCTCCTACAGGGCAGATACGCAGTATTTT.

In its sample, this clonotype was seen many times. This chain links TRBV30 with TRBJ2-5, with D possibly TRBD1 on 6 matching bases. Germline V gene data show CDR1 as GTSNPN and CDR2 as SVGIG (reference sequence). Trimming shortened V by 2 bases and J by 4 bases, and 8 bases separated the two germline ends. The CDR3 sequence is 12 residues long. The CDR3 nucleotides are TGTGCCTGGAGTCGGACAGTAGAGACCCAGTACTTC. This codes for CAWSRTVETQYF.

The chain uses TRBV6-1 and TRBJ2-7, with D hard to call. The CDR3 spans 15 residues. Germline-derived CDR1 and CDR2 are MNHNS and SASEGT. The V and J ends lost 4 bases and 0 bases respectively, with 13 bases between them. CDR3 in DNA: TGTGCCAGCAGTGCCCTGGGTGGGGTCTCCTACGAGCAGTACTTC. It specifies CASSALGGVSYEQYF.

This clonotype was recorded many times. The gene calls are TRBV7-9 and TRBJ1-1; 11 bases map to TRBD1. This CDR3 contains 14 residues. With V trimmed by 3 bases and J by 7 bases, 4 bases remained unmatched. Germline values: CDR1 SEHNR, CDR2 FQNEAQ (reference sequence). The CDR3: CASSFTGTGGEAFF. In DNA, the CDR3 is TGTGCCAGCAGCTTCACCGGGACAGGGGGTGAAGCTTTCTTT.

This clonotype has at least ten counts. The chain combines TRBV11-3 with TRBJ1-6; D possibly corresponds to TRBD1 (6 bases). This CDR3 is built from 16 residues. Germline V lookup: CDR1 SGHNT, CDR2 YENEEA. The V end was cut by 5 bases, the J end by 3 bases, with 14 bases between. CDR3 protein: CASSGEGGNYNSPLHF. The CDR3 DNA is TGTGCCAGCAGCGGAGAGGGGGGCAACTATAATTCACCCCTCCACTTT. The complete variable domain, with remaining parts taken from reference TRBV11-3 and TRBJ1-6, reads EAGVVQSPRYKIIEKKQPVAFWCNPISGHNTLYWYLQNLGQGPELLIRYENEEAVDDSQLPKDRFSAERLKGVDSTLKIQPAELGDSAVYLCASSGEGGNYNSPLHFGNGTRLTVT.